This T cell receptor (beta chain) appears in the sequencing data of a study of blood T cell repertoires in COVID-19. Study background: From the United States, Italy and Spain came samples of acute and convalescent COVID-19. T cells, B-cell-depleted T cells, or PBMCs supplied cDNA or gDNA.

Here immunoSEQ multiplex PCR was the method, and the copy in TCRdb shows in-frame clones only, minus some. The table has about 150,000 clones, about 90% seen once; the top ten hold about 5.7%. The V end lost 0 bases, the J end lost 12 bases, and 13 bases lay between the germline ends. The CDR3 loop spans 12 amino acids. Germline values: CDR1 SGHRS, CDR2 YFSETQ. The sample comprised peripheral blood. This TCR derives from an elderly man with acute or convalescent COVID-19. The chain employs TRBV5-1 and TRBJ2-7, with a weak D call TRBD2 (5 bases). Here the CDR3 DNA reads TGCGCCAGCAGCTTGGGGGAGCACGAGAGGTACTTC. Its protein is CASSLGEHERYF.